The 24 T cell receptor beta chains below come from one sample, sequenced in a study of shared clonotypes between healthy human individuals. Profiling relied on immunoSEQ multiplex PCR, and the TCRdb table lists in-frame clones only, not all of them. The sample contains more than 850,000 clones, roughly 74% of which appear only once. The sample taken for sequencing was memory CD4+ T cells from PBMCs. Regarding subset: CD45RA-negative fraction. All receptors derive from a man aged 18 to 29 in good health. Some clones in this sample may be carry-over from other donors' samples.

The rearrangement joins TRBV11-3 to TRBJ1-5, with 7 bases matching TRBD1. Germline loops: CDR1 SGHNT, CDR2 YENEEA. CDR3 length equals 17 residues. CDR3 loop: CASLVVGQGVVSEPQHF. CDR3 bases: TGTGCTAGCCTGGTCGTGGGGCAGGGGGTGGTTAGTGAGCCCCAGCATTTT.

V is TRBV6-1 and J is TRBJ2-7; 11 bases line up with TRBD2. The CDR3 is 14 residues long. V shed 10 bases, J shed 4 bases, and the junction held 9 bases outside the gene matches. The V gene's germline CDR1 is MNHNS and CDR2 SASEGT. CDR3 coding DNA: TGTGCCATCCTAACTAGCGGGAGTTTTTACGAGCAGTACTTC. Translated, it gives CAILTSGSFYEQYF.

This clone was seen only once. The chain is built from TRBV27 and TRBJ2-3; D is possibly TRBD1 (6 bases). CDR1 is MNHEY, CDR2 SMNVEV, per germline (reference sequence). This CDR3 region has 13 residues. V lost 4 bases and J lost 4, with 9 bases in between. In DNA form, the CDR3 reads TGTGCCAGCAGTTGGGCAGGGGCAGATACGCAGTATTTT. Translating it yields CASSWAGADTQYF.

The genes are TRBV7-7 and TRBJ2-1; 12 nucleotides agree with TRBD2. Germline-derived CDR1 and CDR2 are SSHAT and FNYEAQ (reference sequence). J lost 5 bases, V lost 4 bases, and 6 bases had no gene match. The length of the CDR3 is 16 residues. The CDR3 is CASSSGLAGGDNEQFF. The CDR3 DNA reads TGTGCCAGCAGCTCGGGGCTAGCGGGAGGGGACAATGAGCAGTTCTTC.

This clone was recorded a few times. The rearrangement links TRBV18 to TRBJ2-1, with D hard to call. CDR1 and CDR2 (germline): KGHSH, LQKENI. With 3 bases removed from V and 0 bases from J, the gap between germline ends came to 3 bases. The CDR3 sequence is 13 residues long. CDR3 loop: CASSPDSYNEQFF. CDR3 DNA: TGTGCCAGCTCACCCGACTCCTACAATGAGCAGTTCTTC. The whole variable domain, filled in from reference TRBV18 and TRBJ2-1, reads NAGVMQNPRHLVRRRGQEARLRCSPMKGHSHVYWYRQLPEEGLKFMVYLQKENIIDESGMPKERFSAEFPKEGPSILRIQQVVRGDSAAYFCASSPDSYNEQFFGPGTRLTVL.

The CDR3 loop reads CASSLDGDTQYF. The CDR3 region has the DNA TGCGCCAGCAGCTTGGACGGGGATACGCAGTATTTT. This chain connects TRBV5-1 to TRBJ2-3; the D is unclear. The CDR3 covers 12 residues. The V end lost 0 bases, the J end lost 6 bases, and 5 bases lay between the germline ends. CDR1 and CDR2 from the germline V gene are SGHRS and YFSETQ.

This chain uses TRBV5-4 with TRBJ1-1; 10 nucleotides agree with TRBD1. CDR1 SGHNT and CDR2 YYREEE come from the germline V gene (reference sequence). This CDR3 region has 14 residues. V gave up 4 bases and J gave up 3 bases; unmatched junction bases: 3. CDR3 residues: CASSPGQGYTEAFF. CDR3 in DNA: TGTGCCAGCAGCCCGGGACAGGGGTACACTGAAGCTTTCTTT.

V usage is TRBV19 and J usage is TRBJ2-7, with 10 nucleotides matching TRBD2. Looked up from germline, CDR1 is LNHDA and CDR2 is SQIVND (reference sequence). V lost 5 bases and J lost 2; bases outside the gene matches: 3. The CDR3 is 14 residues long. The CDR3 region is CASSGAGGPYEQYF. The CDR3 nucleotides are TGTGCCAGTAGTGGAGCGGGAGGGCCCTACGAGCAGTACTTC.

To note about this clone: The sample holds other DNA sequences that translate to the same CDR3. The chain employs TRBV19 and TRBJ2-7, with 8 bases lining up with TRBD1. With 2 bases clipped from V and 0 bases from J, the junction kept 0 bases outside the gene matches. This CDR3 is 14 amino acids long. Germline CDR1 is LNHDA and CDR2 is SQIVND (reference sequence). CDR3 bases: TGTGCCAGTAGTATAACAGGGGGCTCCTACGAGCAGTACTTC. Translation: CASSITGGSYEQYF.

In the case of this clone: Other nucleotide sequences from this sample produce the same CDR3. The rearrangement links TRBV27 to TRBJ2-1; a possible D gene is TRBD1 (6 bases). Trimming removed 2 bases at V and 0 bases at J, with 11 bases between. Germline CDR1 reads MNHEY; CDR2 reads SMNVEV (reference sequence). There are 16 residues in the CDR3. The CDR3 protein is CASSLGGLSSYNEQFF. As DNA, the CDR3 is TGTGCCAGCAGTTTAGGGGGCTTAAGCTCCTACAATGAGCAGTTCTTC.

CDR3 bases: TGCGCCAGCAGCTTGGGGGCGCAGGGAAACACCATATATTTT. Translating gives CASSLGAQGNTIYF. The gene calls are TRBV5-1 and TRBJ1-3; no clear D gene. Germline lookup yields CDR1 SGHRS and CDR2 YFSETQ. The CDR3 consists of 14 residues. The V gene lost 0 bases and the J gene lost 4 bases, with 8 bases spanning the gap.

For this clone: Additional DNA sequences in this sample encode the identical CDR3. The V call is TRBV5-1, the J call TRBJ1-2; D is uncertain. From germline, CDR1 is SGHRS and CDR2 YFSETQ. V dropped 0 bases and J dropped 2 bases, with 5 bases sitting between them. CDR3 length: 13 amino acids. CDR3 amino acids: CASSLAGNYGYTF. CDR3 nucleotides: TGCGCCAGCAGCTTGGCCGGGAACTATGGCTACACCTTC.

The J gene is TRBJ2-5, the V gene TRBV11-2, with 7 bases identical to TRBD2. The CDR3 runs 15 residues. Germline V lookup: CDR1 SGHAT, CDR2 FQNNGV. V shed 5 bases, J shed 5 bases, and the junction held 11 bases outside the gene matches. The CDR3, as DNA: TGTGCCAGCAGCCTCGGCGGGAGTAGTCGGGAGACCCAGTACTTC. Translation gives CASSLGGSSRETQYF.

This chain links TRBV28 with TRBJ1-1, with TRBD1 matching over 10 bases. V dropped 6 bases and J dropped 2; count of bases not matched to a gene: 6. The CDR3 contains 15 residues. The germline CDR1 and CDR2 sequences are MDHEN and SYDVKM. The CDR3 bases are TGTGCCAGCAGGGGACAGGGGATATTTAACACTGAAGCTTTCTTT. It yields the protein CASRGQGIFNTEAFF.

With respect to this clone: The identical CDR3 is also encoded by other nucleotide sequences in the sample. The rearrangement uses TRBV7-9 and TRBJ1-1; D not resolved. The V gene's germline CDR1 is SEHNR and CDR2 FQNEAQ (reference sequence). There are 13 residues in the CDR3. V was clipped by 1 base and J by 4 bases, with 7 bases between them. The CDR3 is CASSLGGGTEAFF. The CDR3 DNA is TGTGCCAGCAGCTTAGGTGGAGGCACTGAAGCTTTCTTT.

The chain joins TRBV9 to TRBJ2-1, with D unclear. V shed 0 bases and J shed 8 bases, with 12 bases lying between them. In germline, CDR1 is SGDLS, CDR2 YYNGEE. This CDR3 is 14 amino acids long. The CDR3 region is CASSVEAAWDEQFF. The CDR3 DNA reads TGTGCCAGCAGCGTAGAAGCTGCCTGGGATGAGCAGTTCTTC.

The J gene is TRBJ2-2, the V gene TRBV6-4, with a possible D match to TRBD2 (6 bases). This CDR3 is built from 22 residues. V lost 2 bases and J 0 bases, leaving 28 bases between the germline ends. From germline, CDR1 is MRHNA and CDR2 SNTAGT. CDR3 residues: CASSDLRPSFGRGIANTGELFF. CDR3 DNA sequence: TGTGCCAGCAGTGACCTACGACCATCCTTTGGGCGCGGGATCGCGAACACCGGGGAGCTGTTTTTT.

This chain links TRBV18 with TRBJ1-1; D is undetermined. Germline V CDR1 and CDR2: KGHSH, LQKENI. The CDR3 has 14 residues. The germline V and J ends were trimmed by 3 bases and 2 bases, with 10 bases remaining between them. CDR3 bases: TGTGCCAGCTCACCCCTCAGCAGCAACACTGAAGCTTTCTTT. Residues: CASSPLSSNTEAFF. Full variable domain (remainder filled in from reference TRBV18 and TRBJ1-1): NAGVMQNPRHLVRRRGQEARLRCSPMKGHSHVYWYRQLPEEGLKFMVYLQKENIIDESGMPKERFSAEFPKEGPSILRIQQVVRGDSAAYFCASSPLSSNTEAFFGQGTRLTVV.

The chain has TRBV5-1 and TRBJ1-1, with 7 nucleotides matching TRBD1. This CDR3 is built from 15 residues. Per the germline V gene, CDR1 is SGHRS and CDR2 is YFSETQ. The V and J ends lost 3 bases and 2 bases, in that order; junction bases with no gene match: 7. This CDR3 reads CASSSGRQGNTEAFF. CDR3 in DNA: TGCGCCAGCAGCTCAGGTAGACAGGGCAACACTGAAGCTTTCTTT.

Turning to this clone: In the same sample, other DNA sequences code for this CDR3. The rearrangement links TRBV5-1 to TRBJ1-1; D may be TRBD1 (5 bases). The CDR3 loop spans 14 amino acids. V dropped 1 base and J dropped 1 base, with 8 bases sitting between them. Germline CDR1 and CDR2: SGHRS and YFSETQ. CDR3 region: CASSLSGGNTEAFF. CDR3 sequence (DNA): TGCGCCAGCAGCTTGTCGGGGGGGAACACTGAAGCTTTCTTT. The full variable domain, its missing parts supplied by reference TRBV5-1 and TRBJ1-1, is KAGVTQTPRYLIKTRGQQVTLSCSPISGHRSVSWYQQTPGQGLQFLFEYFSETQRNKGNFPGRFSGRQFSNSRSEMNVSTLELGDSALYLCASSLSGGNTEAFFGQGTRLTVV.

The chain carries TRBV5-1 and TRBJ2-7; maybe TRBD2 (6 bases). CDR3 size: 15 residues. The germline CDR1 and CDR2 sequences are SGHRS and YFSETQ. V was pared by 4 bases and J by 5 bases, with 19 bases between. The CDR3 reads CASSLSTSSFDEQYF. The CDR3 bases are TGCGCCAGCAGCCTTTCAACTAGCTCTTTCGACGAGCAGTACTTC.

The chain combines TRBV27 with TRBJ2-1, with D perhaps being TRBD1 or TRBD2 (6 bases each). Per germline, CDR1 MNHEY and CDR2 SMNVEV (reference sequence). V gave up 2 bases and J gave up 3 bases, with 17 bases separating them. CDR3 size: 17 residues. CDR3 bases: TGTGCCAGCAGTTTAAGGGTTGGAGGGGGTTACTACAATGAGCAGTTCTTC. It specifies CASSLRVGGGYYNEQFF.

The rearrangement links TRBV5-4 to TRBJ2-7, with a possible D match to TRBD2 (6 bases). Per germline, CDR1 SGHNT and CDR2 YYREEE (reference sequence). This CDR3 region has 14 residues. The V gene lost 4 bases and the J gene lost 6 bases, with 17 bases spanning the gap. The CDR3 nucleotides are TGTGCCAGCAGCAGCCGGGACTTTTACACCGAGCAGTACTTC. This encodes CASSSRDFYTEQYF.

J is TRBJ2-5 and V is TRBV9, with TRBD1 as a possible D gene (5 bases). The CDR3 extends over 16 amino acids. V lost 3 bases and J 5 bases, leaving 20 bases between the germline ends. Germline V lookup: CDR1 SGDLS, CDR2 YYNGEE. CDR3 amino acids: CASSAIDSRAGETQYF. DNA for the CDR3: TGTGCCAGCAGCGCGATAGACTCTCGGGCAGGGGAGACCCAGTACTTC.